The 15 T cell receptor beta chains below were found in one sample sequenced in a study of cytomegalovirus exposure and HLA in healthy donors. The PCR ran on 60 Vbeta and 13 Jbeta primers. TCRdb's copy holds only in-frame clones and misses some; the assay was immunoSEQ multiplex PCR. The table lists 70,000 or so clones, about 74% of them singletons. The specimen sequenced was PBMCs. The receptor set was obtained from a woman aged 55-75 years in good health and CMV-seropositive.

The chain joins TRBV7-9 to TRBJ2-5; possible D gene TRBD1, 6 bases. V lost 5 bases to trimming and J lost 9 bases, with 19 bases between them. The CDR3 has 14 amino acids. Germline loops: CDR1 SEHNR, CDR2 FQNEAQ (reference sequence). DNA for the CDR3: TGTGCCAGCAGCGTGGACAGAGGGTCTTTTTCCCAGTACTTC. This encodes CASSVDRGSFSQYF.

CDR3 bases: TGTGCCAGCAGCGCCAATAGCGGGAGCCCCTACGAGCAGTACTTC. Encoded protein: CASSANSGSPYEQYF. V and J are TRBV9 and TRBJ2-7; 9 bases match TRBD2. V trimming: 3 bases; J trimming: 2 bases; junction bases outside the gene matches: 6. The CDR3 consists of 15 residues. In germline, CDR1 is SGDLS, CDR2 YYNGEE. Full variable domain (remainder filled in from reference TRBV9 and TRBJ2-7): DSGVTQTPKHLITATGQRVTLRCSPRSGDLSVYWYQQSLDQGLQFLIQYYNGEERAKGNILERFSAQQFPDLHSELNLSSLELGDSALYFCASSANSGSPYEQYFGPGTRLTVT.

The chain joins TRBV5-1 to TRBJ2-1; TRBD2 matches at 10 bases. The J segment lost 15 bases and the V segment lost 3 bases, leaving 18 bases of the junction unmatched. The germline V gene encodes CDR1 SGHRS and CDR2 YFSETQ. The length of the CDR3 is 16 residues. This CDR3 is CASSSDMASGRGGRFF. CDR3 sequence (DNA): TGCGCCAGCAGCTCGGATATGGCTAGCGGGAGAGGGGGTCGGTTCTTC.

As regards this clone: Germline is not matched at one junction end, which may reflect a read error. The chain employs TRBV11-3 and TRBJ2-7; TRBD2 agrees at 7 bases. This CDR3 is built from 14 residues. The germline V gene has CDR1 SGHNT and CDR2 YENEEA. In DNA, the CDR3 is TGTGCCACCAGCCGACGGGGAGGGTCCTACGAGCAGTACTTC. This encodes CATSRRGGSYEQYF.

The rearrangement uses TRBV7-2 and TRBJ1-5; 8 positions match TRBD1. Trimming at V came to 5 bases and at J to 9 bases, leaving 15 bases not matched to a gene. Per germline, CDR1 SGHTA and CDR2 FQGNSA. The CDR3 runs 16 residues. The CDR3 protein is CASSRGQGASVGPQHF. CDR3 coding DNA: TGTGCCAGCAGCCGTGGGCAGGGGGCGTCGGTAGGGCCCCAGCATTTT.

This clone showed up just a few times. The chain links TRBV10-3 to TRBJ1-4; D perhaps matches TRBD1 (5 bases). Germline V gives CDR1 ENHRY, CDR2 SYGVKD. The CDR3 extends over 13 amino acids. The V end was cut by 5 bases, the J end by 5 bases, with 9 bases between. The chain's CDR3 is CAISQDNNEKLFF. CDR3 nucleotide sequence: TGTGCCATCAGTCAGGACAACAATGAAAAACTGTTTTTT.

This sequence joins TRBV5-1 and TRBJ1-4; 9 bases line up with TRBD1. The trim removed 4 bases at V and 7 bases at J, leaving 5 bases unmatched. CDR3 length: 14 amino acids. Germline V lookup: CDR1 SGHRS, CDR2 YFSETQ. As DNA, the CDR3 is TGCGCCAGCAGCCCTGGGGGACAGGGTGAAAAACTGTTTTTT. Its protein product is CASSPGGQGEKLFF.

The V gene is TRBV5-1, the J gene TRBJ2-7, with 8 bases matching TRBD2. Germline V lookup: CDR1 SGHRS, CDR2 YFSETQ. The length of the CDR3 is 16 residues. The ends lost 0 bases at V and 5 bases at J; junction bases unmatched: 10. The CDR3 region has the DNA TGCGCCAGCAGCTTGGCGGGGGGGAGGGGACTCAACGAGCAGTACTTC. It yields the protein CASSLAGGRGLNEQYF.

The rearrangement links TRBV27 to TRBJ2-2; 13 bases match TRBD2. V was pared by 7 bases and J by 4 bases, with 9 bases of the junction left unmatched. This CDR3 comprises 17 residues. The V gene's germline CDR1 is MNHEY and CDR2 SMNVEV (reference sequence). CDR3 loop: CASIRTSGGEGTGELFF. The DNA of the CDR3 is TGTGCCAGCATAAGGACTAGCGGGGGCGAAGGCACCGGGGAGCTGTTTTTT.

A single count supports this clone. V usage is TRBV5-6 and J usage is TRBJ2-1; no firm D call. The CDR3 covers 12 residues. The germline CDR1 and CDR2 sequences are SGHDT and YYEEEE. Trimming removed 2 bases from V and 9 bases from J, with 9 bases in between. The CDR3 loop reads CASSFGRGEQFF. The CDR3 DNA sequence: TGTGCCAGCAGCTTCGGTCGTGGTGAGCAGTTCTTC. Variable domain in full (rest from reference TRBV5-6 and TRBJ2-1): DAGVTQSPTHLIKTRGQQVTLRCSPKSGHDTVSWYQQALGQGPQFIFQYYEEEERQRGNFPDRFSGHQFPNYSSELNVNALLLGDSALYLCASSFGRGEQFFGPGTRLTVL.

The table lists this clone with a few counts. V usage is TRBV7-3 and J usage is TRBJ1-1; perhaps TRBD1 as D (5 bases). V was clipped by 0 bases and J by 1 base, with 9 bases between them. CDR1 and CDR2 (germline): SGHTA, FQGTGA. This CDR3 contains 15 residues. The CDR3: CASSLTGEGNTEAFF. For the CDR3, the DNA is TGTGCCAGCAGCTTAACGGGGGAGGGGAACACTGAAGCTTTCTTT.

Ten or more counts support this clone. The CDR3 is CASSPSGGANEQFF. The CDR3 nucleotides read TGTGCCAGCAGCCCTAGCGGGGGGGCAAATGAGCAGTTCTTC. The J gene is TRBJ2-1, the V gene TRBV11-1; 12 nucleotides match TRBD2. V trimming: 5 bases; J trimming: 7 bases; junction bases outside the gene matches: 3. CDR1 and CDR2 from the germline V gene are SGHAT and FQDESV (reference sequence). This CDR3 comprises 14 residues.

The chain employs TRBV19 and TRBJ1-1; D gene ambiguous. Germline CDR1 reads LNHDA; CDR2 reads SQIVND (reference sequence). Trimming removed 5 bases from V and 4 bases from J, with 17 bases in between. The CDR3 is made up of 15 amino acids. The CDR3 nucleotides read TGTGCCAGTAGTTGGAGACCAGATAGAGGCACTGAAGCTTTCTTT. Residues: CASSWRPDRGTEAFF.

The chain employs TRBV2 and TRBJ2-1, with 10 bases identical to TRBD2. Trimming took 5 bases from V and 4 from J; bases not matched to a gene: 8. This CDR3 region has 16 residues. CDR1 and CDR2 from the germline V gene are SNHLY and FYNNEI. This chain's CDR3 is CASSSLLLAGYNEQFF. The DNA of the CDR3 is TGTGCCAGCAGTTCGCTTTTACTAGCGGGGTACAATGAGCAGTTCTTC.

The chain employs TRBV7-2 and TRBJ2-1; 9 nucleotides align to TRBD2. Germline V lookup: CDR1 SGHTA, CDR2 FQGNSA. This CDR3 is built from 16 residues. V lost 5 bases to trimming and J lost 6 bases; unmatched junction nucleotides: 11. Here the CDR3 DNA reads TGTGCCAGCAGCGGACAGGCGGGACTAGCTTCCAATGAGCAGTTCTTC. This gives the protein CASSGQAGLASNEQFF.